This paragraph reports one T cell receptor beta chain. What it binds is not known. Each CDR3 protein is one row after TCRdb ran MiXCR on the 5' RACE reads. The table shows 1.5 million to 2 million distinct CDR3 sequences, with less than 40% occurring only once. This specimen belongs to a study of identical twins. This CDR3 region has 19 residues. Germline V gene lookup returns CDR1 PRHDT and CDR2 FYEKMQ (reference sequence). The V and J ends lost 1 base and 3 bases, in that order; junction bases with no gene match: 10. Broader study findings: Beta clonotypes that were abundant in cord blood contained fewer insertions, a pattern absent from memory repertoires.

The chain links TRBV13 to TRBJ2-4; 12 nucleotides agree with TRBD2. The material sequenced was cord blood. The receptor's source is a newborn girl in good health. CDR3 nucleotide sequence: TGTGCCAGCAGCTTAGAGGCTAGCGGGGGGGAGATGGGCAAAAACATTCAGTACTTC. Translating it yields CASSLEASGGEMGKNIQYF.